One and the same sample provided the 19 T cell receptor beta chains below, sequenced in a study of T cells in Graves' hyperthyroidism and ophthalmopathy. Amplified TCR beta CDR3 regions derived from RNA transcripts. A set of HTBI primers served as the primers for a first-round RT-PCR of the TCR CDR3. MiXCR, run by TCRdb on the multiplex PCR reads, gives a single entry per CDR3 protein. The data contain 400,000 or so distinct CDR3 sequences, roughly 15% of them singletons. The sample was blood. Source of these receptors: a woman between 25 and 40 years old with Graves' ophthalmopathy.

This clonotype was picked up many times. CDR3: CAWSPDSYGYTF. The CDR3 bases are TGTGCCTGGAGTCCGGACAGCTATGGCTACACCTTC. This sequence joins TRBV30 and TRBJ1-2, with a weak D call TRBD1 (6 bases). Per the germline V gene, CDR1 is GTSNPN and CDR2 is SVGIG (reference sequence). The V end lost 2 bases, the J end lost 4 bases, and 8 bases lay between the germline ends. CDR3 length: 12 amino acids.

This clonotype was recorded many times. The chain links TRBV2 to TRBJ2-1, with D possibly TRBD2 on 6 matching bases. With 10 bases removed from V and 0 bases from J, the gap between germline ends came to 13 bases. Germline V gene lookup returns CDR1 SNHLY and CDR2 FYNNEI. This CDR3 region has 14 residues. CDR3 in DNA: TGTGCCACATTAGCGGATATCTCCTACAATGAGCAGTTCTTC. Its translation: CATLADISYNEQFF.

The CDR3 nucleotides read TGCAGCGTTGGATCAGAAATGAATCAGCCCCAGCATTTT. Its translation is CSVGSEMNQPQHF. This sequence joins TRBV29-1 and TRBJ1-5; D gene ambiguous. The CDR3 runs to 13 residues. From germline, CDR1 is SQVTM and CDR2 ANQGSEA. Trimming removed 4 bases from V and 4 bases from J, with 11 bases in between.

This clonotype has a count of ten or more. The chain recombines TRBV30 with TRBJ1-5; maybe TRBD1 (5 bases). V was shortened by 2 bases and J by 5 bases, with 10 bases between the two germline ends. CDR1 and CDR2 from the germline V gene are GTSNPN and SVGIG (reference sequence). This CDR3 is built from 13 residues. CDR3 coding DNA: TGTGCCTGGAGTTTGGGGGTTCATCAGCCCCAGCATTTT. Protein product: CAWSLGVHQPQHF.

A few counts support this clonotype. The chain carries TRBV24-1 and TRBJ1-5; TRBD1 agrees at 10 bases. The V gene's germline CDR1 is KGHDR and CDR2 SFDVKD. V dropped 4 bases and J dropped 7; count of bases not matched to a gene: 18. CDR3 length: 19 residues. CDR3 DNA: TGTGCCACCAGTGAGCAGCGGGACAGGGGCCTTCCGACTAAACAGCCCCAGCATTTT. Protein sequence: CATSEQRDRGLPTKQPQHF.

To note about this clonotype: A read error may be the cause here, since a much bigger clone is one base away. The chain joins TRBV20-1 to TRBJ2-7, with D possibly being TRBD1 (6 bases). The germline V gene encodes CDR1 DFQATT and CDR2 SNEGSKA (reference sequence). V was clipped by 5 bases and J by 6 bases, with 17 bases between them. The CDR3 length is 13 residues. DNA for the CDR3: TGCAGTGCTGAGGACAGAGCCCTTCTCGAGCAGTACTTC. Its translation is CSAEDRALLEQYF.

The chain carries TRBV6-1 and TRBJ1-5; a weak D match, TRBD1 (6 bases). Per the germline V gene, CDR1 is MNHNS and CDR2 is SASEGT. Deletions cut 7 bases from V and 0 bases from J, with 16 bases between. CDR3 size: 16 residues. The CDR3 is CASNHMTGTSNQPQHF. CDR3 in DNA: TGTGCCAGCAACCACATGACAGGTACTAGCAATCAGCCCCAGCATTTT.

This clonotype was observed a handful of times. The V and J genes are TRBV4-1 and TRBJ2-5; D uncertain. This CDR3 comprises 14 residues. Germline CDR1 is MGHRA and CDR2 is YSYEKL. V was trimmed by 3 bases and J by 3 bases, leaving 11 bases between them. In DNA form, the CDR3 reads TGCGCCAGCAGCCATGCCTCAGGAAAAGAGACCCAGTACTTC. Its protein product is CASSHASGKETQYF.

This clonotype was recorded many times. The gene calls are TRBV30 and TRBJ2-5; D uncertain. Trimming pared 2 bases from V and 5 bases from J, leaving 6 bases between. This CDR3 is 11 amino acids long. Germline V gene data show CDR1 as GTSNPN and CDR2 as SVGIG (reference sequence). The CDR3: CAWSSIETQYF. The CDR3 region has the DNA TGTGCCTGGAGTTCCATTGAGACCCAGTACTTC.

This clonotype has a count of ten or more. CDR3 sequence: CASSLGQVRPGTDTQYF. The CDR3 DNA reads as TGTGCCAGCAGTTTAGGGCAGGTTCGTCCGGGCACAGATACGCAGTATTTT. V usage is TRBV27 and J usage is TRBJ2-3; D ambiguous. Germline CDR1 is MNHEY and CDR2 is SMNVEV (reference sequence). The V gene lost 2 bases and the J gene lost 1 base, with 16 bases spanning the gap. The CDR3 spans 17 residues.

This clonotype was counted at least ten times. The rearrangement uses TRBV11-2 and TRBJ1-4; the D gene is possibly TRBD1 (6 bases). V lost 5 bases, J lost 4 bases, and 17 bases lay in between. The CDR3 loop spans 16 amino acids. Looked up from germline, CDR1 is SGHAT and CDR2 is FQNNGV. CDR3 amino acids: CASSESLTGRNEKLFF. CDR3 DNA: TGTGCCAGCAGCGAATCGTTGACAGGTCGTAATGAAAAACTGTTTTTT. The full variable domain, in which reference TRBV11-2 and TRBJ1-4 provide the parts outside the CDR3, is EAGVAQSPRYKIIEKRQSVAFWCNPISGHATLYWYQQILGQGPKLLIQFQNNGVVDDSQLPKDRFSAERLKGVDSTLKIQPAKLEDSAVYLCASSESLTGRNEKLFFGSGTQLSVL.

This chain links TRBV5-4 with TRBJ2-3; D gene ambiguous. The germline gives CDR1 SGHNT, CDR2 YYREEE (reference sequence). CDR3 length: 12 amino acids. V shed 0 bases and J shed 9 bases, with 8 bases lying between them. This chain's CDR3 is CASSLGGVTQYF. Here the CDR3 DNA reads TGTGCCAGCAGCTTGGGGGGTGTCACGCAGTATTTT. The entire variable domain, with the rest obtained from reference TRBV5-4 and TRBJ2-3, is as follows: ETGVTQSPTHLIKTRGQQVTLRCSSQSGHNTVSWYQQALGQGPQFIFQYYREEENGRGNFPPRFSGLQFPNYSSELNVNALELDDSALYLCASSLGGVTQYFGPGTRLTVL.

This clonotype was seen many times. The junction shows a germline mismatch at one end, possibly a read error. This chain connects TRBV6-1 to TRBJ1-5; the D is unclear. The CDR3 contains 15 residues. Germline CDR1 and CDR2: MNHNS and SASEGT. The CDR3 DNA reads as TGTGCCAGCAGTGAAGGTAGAGGGTGGAATCGGCCCCAGCATTTT. It is translated as CASSEGRGWNRPQHF.

This clonotype showed up many times. This rearrangement joins TRBV18 to TRBJ2-5; D remains ambiguous. Trimming pared 4 bases from V and 0 bases from J, leaving 6 bases between. Germline CDR1 is KGHSH and CDR2 is LQKENI. This CDR3 comprises 13 residues. The CDR3 spells CASSHDYQETQYF. In DNA, the CDR3 is TGTGCCAGCTCACACGACTACCAAGAGACCCAGTACTTC.

This clonotype has a count of ten or more. The chain couples TRBV20-1 to TRBJ2-7; D remains unclear. The CDR3 runs 14 residues. Germline-derived CDR1 and CDR2 are DFQATT and SNEGSKA (reference sequence). Deletions cut 5 bases from V and 0 bases from J, with 14 bases between. The CDR3 region is CSALDVAPSYEQYF. CDR3 nucleotides: TGCAGTGCTCTAGACGTAGCCCCCTCCTACGAGCAGTACTTC.

This clonotype has a count of ten or more. V usage is TRBV2 and J usage is TRBJ1-1; D gene ambiguous. This CDR3 is 9 amino acids long. Per the germline V gene, CDR1 is SNHLY and CDR2 is FYNNEI. V was cut by 8 bases and J by 10 bases, with 8 bases left in between. This chain's CDR3 is CASGDRAFF. The CDR3 bases are TGTGCCAGCGGGGATCGAGCTTTCTTT.

In its sample, this clonotype was seen many times. This chain's CDR3 is CAIGRSGEQYF. CDR3 coding DNA: TGTGCCATCGGACGGTCAGGAGAGCAGTACTTC. This sequence joins TRBV10-3 and TRBJ2-7; the D is unclear. The CDR3 covers 11 residues. V was shortened by 8 bases and J by 7 bases, with 12 bases between the two germline ends. The germline gives CDR1 ENHRY, CDR2 SYGVKD.

This clonotype was counted many times. A junction boundary mismatches the germline segment, possibly from a read error. The chain recombines TRBV7-3 with TRBJ2-6, with D possibly TRBD1 on 8 matching bases. The CDR3 has 19 amino acids. Germline loops: CDR1 SGHTA, CDR2 FQGTGA. For the CDR3, the DNA is TGTGCCAGCAGCCCACAGGGGGGGTTCGTTTCCGCTGGGGCCAACATCCTGACTTTC. Protein product: CASSPQGGFVSAGANILTF.

This clonotype was observed many times. The rearrangement links TRBV20-1 to TRBJ1-1; weak D call: TRBD1 (5 bases). CDR3 length equals 14 residues. Trimming took off 1 base at V and 0 bases at J, with 9 bases between the two ends. Germline lookup yields CDR1 DFQATT and CDR2 SNEGSKA (reference sequence). The CDR3 sequence is CSARGDSLNTEAFF. The CDR3 DNA is TGCAGTGCTAGAGGCGACAGCTTGAACACTGAAGCTTTCTTT.